This T cell receptor (beta chain) comes out of a study of OX40 agonist ivuxolimab in advanced cancers. Study at large: Patients assigned to dose escalation were diagnosed with hepatocellular carcinoma, melanoma, renal cell or head and neck cancer. Study results and caveats: Clonal expansion by week 6 occurred in CD4+ and CD8+ blood T cells (at 0.1 to 3.0 mg/kg). On average, CD8+ T cells had more expanded clones than CD4+. In a subset of nonresponders, normalized T-cell clonal expansion was also low.

The assay was immunoSEQ multiplex PCR, and TCRdb's table has in-frame clones only and misses some. This sample has about 30,000 clones; roughly four fifths occur once, and the top ten carry about 20%. There are 14 residues in the CDR3. Looked up from germline, CDR1 is KGHSH and CDR2 is LQKENI. Trimming stripped 1 base from V and 4 bases from J, with 9 bases between. This clone was counted a few times. Its antigen is not known. The specimen comprised CD4+ or CD8+ T cells sorted from blood, sampled in a trial of the OX40 agonist ivuxolimab. This TCR came from an adult with an advanced solid tumor such as melanoma, head and neck, liver or kidney cancer. V gene TRBV18 combines with J gene TRBJ2-3; D might be TRBD1 (5 bases). The CDR3 sequence: CASSPQGMADTQYF. CDR3 sequence (DNA): TGTGCCAGCTCACCACAGGGGATGGCAGATACGCAGTATTTT.